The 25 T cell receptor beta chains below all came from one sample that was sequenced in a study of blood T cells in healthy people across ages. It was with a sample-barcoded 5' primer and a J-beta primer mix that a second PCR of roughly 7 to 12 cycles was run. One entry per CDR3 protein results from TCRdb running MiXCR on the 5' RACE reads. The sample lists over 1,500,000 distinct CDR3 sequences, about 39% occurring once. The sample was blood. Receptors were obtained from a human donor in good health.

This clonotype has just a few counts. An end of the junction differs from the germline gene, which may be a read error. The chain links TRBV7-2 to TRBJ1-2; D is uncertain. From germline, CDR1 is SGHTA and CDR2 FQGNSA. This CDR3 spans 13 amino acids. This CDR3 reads CASSLVVGEGYTF. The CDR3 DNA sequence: TGTGCCAGCAGTTTAGTGGTGGGTGAAGGCTACACCTTC.

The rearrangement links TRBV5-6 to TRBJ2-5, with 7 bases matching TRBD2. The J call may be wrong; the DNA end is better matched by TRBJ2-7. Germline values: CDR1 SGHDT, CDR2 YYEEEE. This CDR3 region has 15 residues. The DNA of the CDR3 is TGTGCCAGCAGCCCCGCGGGGAGCGGGGAAGACGAGCAGTACTTC. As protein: CASSPAGSGEDEQYF.

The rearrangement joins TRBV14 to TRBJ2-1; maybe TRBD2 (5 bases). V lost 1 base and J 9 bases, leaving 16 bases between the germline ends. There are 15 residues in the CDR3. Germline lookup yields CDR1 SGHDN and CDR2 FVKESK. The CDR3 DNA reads TGTGCCAGCAGCCAAGTTTTTGGGAGCACCAGTGAGCAGTTCTTC. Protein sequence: CASSQVFGSTSEQFF.

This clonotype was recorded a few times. CDR3 DNA: TGCAGTGCTTTAAACCTACTAAGCACAGATACGCAGTATTTT. Translated: CSALNLLSTDTQYF. V and J are TRBV20-1 and TRBJ2-3; no reliable D call. Germline values: CDR1 DFQATT, CDR2 SNEGSKA (reference sequence). The CDR3 is 14 amino acids. Deletions cut 5 bases from V and 0 bases from J, with 12 bases between.

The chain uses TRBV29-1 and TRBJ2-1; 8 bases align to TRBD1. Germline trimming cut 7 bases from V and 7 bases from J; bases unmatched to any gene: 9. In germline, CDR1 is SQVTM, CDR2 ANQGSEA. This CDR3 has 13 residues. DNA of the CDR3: TGCAGCGCCAGTACCGGACAGGGTAATGAGCAGTTCTTC. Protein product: CSASTGQGNEQFF.

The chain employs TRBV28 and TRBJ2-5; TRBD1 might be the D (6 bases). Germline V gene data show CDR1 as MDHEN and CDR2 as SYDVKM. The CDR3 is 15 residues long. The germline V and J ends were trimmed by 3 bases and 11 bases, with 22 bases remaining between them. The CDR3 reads CASSFGSGDVLEQYF. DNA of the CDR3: TGTGCCAGCAGTTTTGGGTCAGGGGACGTCTTAGAGCAGTACTTC.

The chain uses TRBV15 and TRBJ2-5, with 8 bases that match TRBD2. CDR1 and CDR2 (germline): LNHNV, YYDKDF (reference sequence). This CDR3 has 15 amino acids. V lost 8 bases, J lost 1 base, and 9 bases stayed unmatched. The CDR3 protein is CATLRGGGLQETQYF. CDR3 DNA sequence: TGTGCCACCCTTCGGGGCGGGGGGCTCCAAGAGACCCAGTACTTC.

This CDR3 reads CASSMGQGPFNTEAFF. As DNA, the CDR3 is TGTGCCAGCAGCATGGGACAGGGGCCGTTTAACACTGAAGCTTTCTTT. The chain employs TRBV13 and TRBJ1-1, with 10 bases matching TRBD1. Germline lookup yields CDR1 PRHDT and CDR2 FYEKMQ (reference sequence). Germline trimming cut 5 bases from V and 2 bases from J; bases unmatched to any gene: 8. The CDR3 loop spans 16 amino acids.

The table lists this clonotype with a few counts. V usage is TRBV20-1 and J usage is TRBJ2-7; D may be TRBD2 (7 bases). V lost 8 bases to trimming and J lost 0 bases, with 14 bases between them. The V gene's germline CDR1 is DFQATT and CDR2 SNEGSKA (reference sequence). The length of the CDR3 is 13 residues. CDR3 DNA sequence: TGCAGTACCTGGGGGGGGCACTCCTACGAGCAGTACTTC. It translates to CSTWGGHSYEQYF.

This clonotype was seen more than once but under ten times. The CDR3: CSVQRDGSNPGGRQQFF. The CDR3 DNA reads as TGCAGTGTCCAACGGGACGGATCGAATCCCGGGGGAAGGCAGCAGTTCTTC. V and J are TRBV20-1 and TRBJ2-1; D possibly corresponds to TRBD2 (6 bases). Germline V gene sequence: CDR1 DFQATT, CDR2 SNEGSKA (reference sequence). The CDR3 loop spans 17 amino acids. V was cut by 7 bases and J by 11 bases, with 33 bases left in between.

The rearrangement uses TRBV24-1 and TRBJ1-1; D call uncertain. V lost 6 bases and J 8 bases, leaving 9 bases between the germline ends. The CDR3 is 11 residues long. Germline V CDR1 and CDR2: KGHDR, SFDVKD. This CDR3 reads CATSSHMEAFF. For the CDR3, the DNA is TGTGCCACCAGTTCTCACATGGAAGCTTTCTTT.

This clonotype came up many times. CDR3 bases: TGTGCCAGCAGACCGAGCGGGGCCAGCACAGATACGCAGTATTTT. It translates to CASRPSGASTDTQYF. The chain joins TRBV6-5 to TRBJ2-3; 7 bases agree with TRBD2. The CDR3 consists of 15 residues. V was pared by 6 bases and J by 0 bases, with 6 bases of the junction left unmatched. The germline CDR1 and CDR2 sequences are MNHEY and SVGAGI.

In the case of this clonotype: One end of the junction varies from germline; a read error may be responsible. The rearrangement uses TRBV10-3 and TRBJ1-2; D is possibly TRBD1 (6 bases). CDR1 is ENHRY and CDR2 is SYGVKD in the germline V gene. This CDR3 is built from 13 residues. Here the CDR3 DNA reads TGTGCCACCACAGGGAGGGGGAGCTATGGTTACACCTTC. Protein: CATTGRGSYGYTF.

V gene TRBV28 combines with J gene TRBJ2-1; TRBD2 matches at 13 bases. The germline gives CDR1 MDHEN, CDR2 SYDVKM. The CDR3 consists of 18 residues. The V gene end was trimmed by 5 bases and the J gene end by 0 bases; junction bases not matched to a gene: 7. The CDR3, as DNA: TGTGCCAGCAGTCCGCCAGGACTAGCGGGGGCCTCCTACAATGAGCAGTTCTTC. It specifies CASSPPGLAGASYNEQFF.

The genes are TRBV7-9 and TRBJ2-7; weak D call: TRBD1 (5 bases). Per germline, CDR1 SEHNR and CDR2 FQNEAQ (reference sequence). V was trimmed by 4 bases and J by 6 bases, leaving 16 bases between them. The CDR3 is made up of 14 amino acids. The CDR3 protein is CASSSATVLSEQYF. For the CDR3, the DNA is TGTGCCAGCAGCTCGGCGACAGTTCTGTCCGAGCAGTACTTC.

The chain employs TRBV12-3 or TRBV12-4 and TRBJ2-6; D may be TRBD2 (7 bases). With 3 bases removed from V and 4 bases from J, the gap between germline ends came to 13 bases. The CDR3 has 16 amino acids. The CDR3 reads CASSLVRGAGANVLTF. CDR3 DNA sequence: TGTGCCAGCAGTTTGGTCCGGGGGGCGGGGGCCAACGTCCTGACTTTC.

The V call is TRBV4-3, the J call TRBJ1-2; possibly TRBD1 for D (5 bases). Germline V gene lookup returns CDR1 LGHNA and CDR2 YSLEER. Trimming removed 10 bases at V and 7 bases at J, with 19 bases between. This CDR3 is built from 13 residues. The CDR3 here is CANGQERGLGYTF. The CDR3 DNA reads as TGCGCCAACGGCCAAGAAAGGGGCCTTGGCTACACCTTC.

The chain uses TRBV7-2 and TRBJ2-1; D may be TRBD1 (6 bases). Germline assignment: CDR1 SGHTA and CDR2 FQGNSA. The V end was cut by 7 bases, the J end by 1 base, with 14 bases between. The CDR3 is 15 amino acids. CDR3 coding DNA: TGTGCCAGCAACGTACAGGGTGGGTCCTACAATGAGCAGTTCTTC. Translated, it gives CASNVQGGSYNEQFF. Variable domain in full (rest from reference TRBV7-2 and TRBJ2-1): GAGVSQSPSNKVTEKGKDVELRCDPISGHTALYWYRQSLGQGLEFLIYFQGNSAPDKSGLPSDRFSAERTGGSVSTLTIQRTQQEDSAVYLCASNVQGGSYNEQFFGPGTRLTVL.

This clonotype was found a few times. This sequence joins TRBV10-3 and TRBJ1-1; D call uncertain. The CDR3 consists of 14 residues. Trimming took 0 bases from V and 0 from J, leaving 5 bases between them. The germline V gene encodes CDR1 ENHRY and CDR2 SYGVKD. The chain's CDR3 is CAISESGLNTEAFF. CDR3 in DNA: TGTGCCATCAGTGAGTCGGGGTTGAACACTGAAGCTTTCTTT.

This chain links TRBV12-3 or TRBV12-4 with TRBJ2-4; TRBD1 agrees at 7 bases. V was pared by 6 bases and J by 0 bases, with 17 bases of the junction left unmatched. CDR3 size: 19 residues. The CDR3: CASSPTTGTTGQAKNIQYF. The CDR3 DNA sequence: TGTGCCAGCAGCCCTACGACAGGGACAACGGGTCAAGCCAAAAACATTCAGTACTTC.

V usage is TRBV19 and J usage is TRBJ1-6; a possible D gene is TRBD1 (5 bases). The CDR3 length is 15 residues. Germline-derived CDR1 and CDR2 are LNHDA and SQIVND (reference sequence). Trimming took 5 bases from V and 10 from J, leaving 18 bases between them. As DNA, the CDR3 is TGTGCCAGTAGTCCGCGGGACGTCCTGGGGTCACCCCTCCACTTT. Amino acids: CASSPRDVLGSPLHF.

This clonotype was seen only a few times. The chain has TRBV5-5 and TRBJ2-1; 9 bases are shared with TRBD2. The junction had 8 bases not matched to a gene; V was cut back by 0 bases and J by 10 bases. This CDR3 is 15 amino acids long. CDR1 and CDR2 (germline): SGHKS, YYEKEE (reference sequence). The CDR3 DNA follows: TGTGCCAGCAGCTTGGGGGCCCAGGGACTAGCCGAGCAGTTCTTC. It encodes CASSLGAQGLAEQFF.

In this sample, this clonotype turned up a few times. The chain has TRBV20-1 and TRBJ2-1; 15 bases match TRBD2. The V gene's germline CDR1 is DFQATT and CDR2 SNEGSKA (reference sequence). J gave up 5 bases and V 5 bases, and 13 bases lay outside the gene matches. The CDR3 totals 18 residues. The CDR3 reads CSAPIPGLAGGSHNEQFF. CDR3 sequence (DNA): TGCAGTGCTCCGATTCCGGGACTAGCGGGGGGAAGTCACAATGAGCAGTTCTTC.

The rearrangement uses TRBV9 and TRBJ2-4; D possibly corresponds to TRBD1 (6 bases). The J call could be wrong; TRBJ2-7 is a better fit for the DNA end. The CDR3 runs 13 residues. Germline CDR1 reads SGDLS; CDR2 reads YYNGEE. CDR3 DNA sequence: TGTGCCAGCAGCCCTTCGACAGGACACGAGCAGTACTTC. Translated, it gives CASSPSTGHEQYF.

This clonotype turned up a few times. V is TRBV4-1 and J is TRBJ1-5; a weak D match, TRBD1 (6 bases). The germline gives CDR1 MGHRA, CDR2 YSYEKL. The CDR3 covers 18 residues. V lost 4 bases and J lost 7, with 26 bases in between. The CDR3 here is CASSREPYREGREQPQHF. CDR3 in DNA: TGCGCCAGCAGCCGTGAACCATACAGGGAAGGGCGAGAACAGCCCCAGCATTTT.